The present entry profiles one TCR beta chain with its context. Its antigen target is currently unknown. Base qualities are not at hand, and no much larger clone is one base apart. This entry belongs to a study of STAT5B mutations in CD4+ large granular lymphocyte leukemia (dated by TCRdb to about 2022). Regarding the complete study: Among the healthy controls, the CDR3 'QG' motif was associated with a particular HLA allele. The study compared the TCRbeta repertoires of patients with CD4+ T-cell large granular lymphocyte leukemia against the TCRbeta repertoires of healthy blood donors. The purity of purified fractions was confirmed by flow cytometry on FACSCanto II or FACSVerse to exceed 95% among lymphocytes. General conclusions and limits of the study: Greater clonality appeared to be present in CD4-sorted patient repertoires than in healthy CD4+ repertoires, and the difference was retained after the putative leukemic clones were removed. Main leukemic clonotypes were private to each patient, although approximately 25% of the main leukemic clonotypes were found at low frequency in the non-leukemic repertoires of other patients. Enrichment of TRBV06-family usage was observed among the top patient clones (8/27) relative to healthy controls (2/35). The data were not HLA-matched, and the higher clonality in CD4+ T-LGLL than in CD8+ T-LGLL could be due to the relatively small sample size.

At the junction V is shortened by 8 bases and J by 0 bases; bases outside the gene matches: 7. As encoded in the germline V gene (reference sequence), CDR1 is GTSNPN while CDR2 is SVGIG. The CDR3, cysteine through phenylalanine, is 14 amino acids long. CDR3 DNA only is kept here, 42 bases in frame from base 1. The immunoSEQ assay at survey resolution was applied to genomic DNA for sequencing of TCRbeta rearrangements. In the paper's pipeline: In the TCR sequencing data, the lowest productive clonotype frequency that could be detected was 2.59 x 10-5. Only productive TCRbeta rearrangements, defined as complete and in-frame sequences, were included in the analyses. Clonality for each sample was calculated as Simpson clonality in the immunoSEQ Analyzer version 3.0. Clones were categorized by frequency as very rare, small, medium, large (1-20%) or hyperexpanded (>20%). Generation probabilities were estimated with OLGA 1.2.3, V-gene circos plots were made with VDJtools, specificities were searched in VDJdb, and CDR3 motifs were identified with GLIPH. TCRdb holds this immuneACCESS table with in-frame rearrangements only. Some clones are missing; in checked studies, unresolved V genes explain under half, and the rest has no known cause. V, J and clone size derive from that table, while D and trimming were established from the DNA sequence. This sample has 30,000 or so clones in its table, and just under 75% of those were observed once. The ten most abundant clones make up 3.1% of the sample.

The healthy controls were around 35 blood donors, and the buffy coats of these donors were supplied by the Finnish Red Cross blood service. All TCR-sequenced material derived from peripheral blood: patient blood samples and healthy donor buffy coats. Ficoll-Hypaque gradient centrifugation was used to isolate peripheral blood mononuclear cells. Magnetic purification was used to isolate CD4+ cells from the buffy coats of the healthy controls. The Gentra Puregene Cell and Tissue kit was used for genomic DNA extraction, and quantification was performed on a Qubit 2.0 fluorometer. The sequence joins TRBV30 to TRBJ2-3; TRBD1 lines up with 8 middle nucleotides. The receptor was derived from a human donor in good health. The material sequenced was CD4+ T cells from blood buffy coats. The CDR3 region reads CARDRGLSTDTQYF. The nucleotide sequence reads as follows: TGTGCCAGAGACAGGGGTCTTAGCACAGATACGCAGTATTTT.